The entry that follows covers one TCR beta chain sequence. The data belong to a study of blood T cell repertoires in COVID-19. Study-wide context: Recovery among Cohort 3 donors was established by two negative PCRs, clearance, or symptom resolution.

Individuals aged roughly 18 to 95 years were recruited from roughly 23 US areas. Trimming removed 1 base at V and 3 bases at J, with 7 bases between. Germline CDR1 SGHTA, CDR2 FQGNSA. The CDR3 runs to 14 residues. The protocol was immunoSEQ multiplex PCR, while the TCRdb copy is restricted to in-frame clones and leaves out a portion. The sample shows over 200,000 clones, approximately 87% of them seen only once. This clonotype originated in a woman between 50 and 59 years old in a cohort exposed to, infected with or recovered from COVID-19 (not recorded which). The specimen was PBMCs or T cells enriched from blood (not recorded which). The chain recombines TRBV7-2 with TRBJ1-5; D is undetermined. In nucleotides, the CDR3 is TGTGCCAGCAGCTTAGTTCGGGTCAATCAGCCCCAGCATTTT. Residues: CASSLVRVNQPQHF.